Listed below are T cell receptor beta chains from one sample, sequenced in a study of persistence of HIV-infected CD4 T cells. Produced via immunoSEQ multiplex PCR; TCRdb's table is partial and in-frame only. Of tens of thousands of clones in the sample, 80% were seen once. These receptors have no known antigen. The starting material was CD4+ T cells sorted from PBMCs after roughly 19-hour stimulation, obtained from a patient who received antiretroviral therapy. These receptors were obtained from an adult man with HIV who was CMV-seropositive. Both conserved end residues are part of each CDR3. A D gene is named only where the DNA matches it firmly. Not all rows give a size; the values are once, few, many and, for expanded clones, a class.

TRBJ2-2	TRBV19	18	NA	NA	CASSGTTTRSFAFGELFF	TGTGCCAGTAGCGGAACAACCACCCGATCCTTCGCCTTCGGGGAGCTGTTTTTT
TRBJ1-5	TRBV28	13	NA	NA	CASSLIPSQPQHF	TGTGCCAGCAGCTTAATCCCCTCTCAGCCCCAGCATTTT
TRBJ2-7	TRBV10-3	12	NA	once	CAISDSSYEQYF	TGTGCCATCAGTGACAGCTCCTACGAGCAGTACTTC
TRBJ1-2	TRBV18	14	NA	NA	CASSPTDRNYGYTF	TGTGCCAGCTCACCGACAGACAGAAACTATGGCTACACCTTC
TRBJ2-3	TRBV20-1	11	NA	NA	CSASPGDTQYF	TGCAGTGCTAGTCCCGGGGATACGCAGTATTTT
TRBJ2-2	TRBV30	14	NA	NA	CAWSSPPNTGELFF	TGTGCCTGGAGTTCCCCACCGAACACCGGGGAGCTGTTTTTT
TRBJ2-3	TRBV21-1	16	NA	NA	CASSTYTSGGPDTQYF	TGTGCCAGCAGCACCTATACGTCAGGGGGCCCAGATACGCAGTATTTT
TRBJ2-1	TRBV27	13	NA	NA	CASSLAFKDEQFF	TGTGCCAGCAGTTTAGCATTTAAGGATGAGCAGTTCTTC
TRBJ1-4	TRBV18	15	NA	medium-sized	CASSQRRGMEEKLFF	TGTGCCAGCTCACAGCGGCGGGGGATGGAGGAAAAACTGTTTTTT
TRBJ1-2	TRBV2	17	TRBD1	NA	CASSPRDRGSFRYGYTF	TGTGCCAGCAGTCCTCGGGACAGGGGGTCGTTCCGTTATGGCTACACCTTC
TRBJ1-6	TRBV12-3/TRBV12-4	13	NA	NA	CASSLRAHSPLHF	TGTGCCAGCAGTTTAAGGGCACATTCACCCCTCCACTTT
TRBJ1-2	TRBV7-3	13	NA	NA	CASSSGTLEGYTF	TGTGCCAGCAGCTCCGGGACACTTGAAGGCTACACCTTC
TRBJ2-3	TRBV7-3	13	NA	NA	CASSRGLSDTQYF	TGTGCCAGCAGCAGGGGACTTTCGGATACGCAGTATTTT
TRBJ1-2	TRBV7-2	16	NA	NA	CASSLGRGMATRGYTF	TGTGCCAGCAGCTTAGGGCGGGGGATGGCTACGCGTGGCTACACCTTC
TRBJ1-4	TRBV21-1	16	NA	few	CASSKIRVATNEKLFF	TGTGCCAGCAGCAAAATTAGGGTTGCAACTAATGAAAAACTGTTTTTT
TRBJ1-1	TRBV3-1/TRBV3-2	13	TRBD1	NA	CASSPRGLGEAFF	TGTGCCAGCAGTCCCAGGGGGCTCGGAGAAGCTTTCTTT
TRBJ2-7	TRBV19	12	NA	NA	CATQRGPYEQYF	TGTGCCACTCAACGCGGACCCTACGAGCAGTACTTC
TRBJ2-6	TRBV5-1	14	NA	NA	CASSPRAGANVLTF	TGCGCCAGCAGCCCCAGGGCTGGGGCCAACGTCCTGACTTTC
TRBJ1-5	TRBV5-5	15	TRBD1	NA	CASSLDIGGFQPQHF	TGTGCCAGCAGCTTGGATATAGGGGGCTTTCAGCCCCAGCATTTT
TRBJ1-2	TRBV6-1	16	TRBD1	NA	CASSEGGTGGDYGYTF	TGTGCCAGCAGTGAAGGGGGGACAGGGGGAGACTATGGCTACACCTTC
TRBJ1-2	TRBV6-6	17	TRBD1	NA	CASSRDSLLVWHYGYTF	TGTGCCAGCAGTCGGGACAGTCTACTTGTATGGCACTATGGCTACACCTTC
TRBJ1-4	TRBV19	16	NA	NA	CASSTGQGTGGEKLFF	TGTGCCAGTAGTACGGGGCAGGGAACGGGGGGGGAAAAACTGTTTTTT
TRBJ1-3	TRBV19	14	NA	NA	CASRSQGRENTIYF	TGTGCCAGTAGGTCACAGGGTCGTGAAAACACCATATATTTT
TRBJ1-1	TRBV3-1/TRBV3-2	13	NA	NA	CASSHTGIPEAFF	TGTGCCAGCAGCCACACAGGGATACCTGAAGCTTTCTTT
TRBJ2-7	TRBV10-3	11	NA	NA	CAIRGDYEQYF	TGTGCCATCAGGGGGGACTACGAGCAGTACTTC
TRBJ2-7	TRBV27	16	TRBD1	NA	CASSLRPGQGAQEQYF	TGTGCCAGCAGTTTAAGGCCGGGACAGGGGGCGCAGGAGCAGTACTTC
TRBJ1-2	TRBV4-2	15	NA	NA	CASSQDHQGISGYTF	TGTGCCAGCAGCCAAGATCACCAGGGGATAAGTGGCTACACCTTC
TRBJ2-2	TRBV12-3/TRBV12-4	12	NA	once	CASSLGTGELFF	TGTGCCAGCAGTTTAGGCACCGGGGAGCTGTTTTTT